These 25 T cell receptor beta chains came from one sample sequenced in a study of blood T cell repertoires in COVID-19. TCRdb's copy holds only in-frame clones and misses some; the assay was immunoSEQ multiplex PCR. The sample lists about 370,000 clones; under 90% were seen once. Sequenced: PBMCs or T cells enriched from blood (not recorded which). These receptors came from a woman in her thirties who had recovered from COVID-19.

The V and J genes are TRBV2 and TRBJ1-1, with D tentatively TRBD1 (5 bases). CDR3 length equals 14 residues. Germline V gene lookup returns CDR1 SNHLY and CDR2 FYNNEI. V shed 6 bases and J shed 0 bases, with 11 bases lying between them. This chain's CDR3 is CASRAQGLNTEAFF. The CDR3 nucleotides read TGTGCCAGCAGAGCCCAGGGTTTGAACACTGAAGCTTTCTTT.

This chain links TRBV28 with TRBJ1-2, with D possibly TRBD1 on 6 matching bases. Germline CDR1 is MDHEN and CDR2 is SYDVKM. With 1 base removed from V and 4 bases from J, the gap between germline ends came to 10 bases. The CDR3 runs 14 residues. The chain's CDR3 is CASSLLTRGYGYTF. In nucleotides, the CDR3 is TGTGCCAGCAGTTTATTGACCAGGGGCTATGGCTACACCTTC.

This clone showed up just once. V and J are TRBV9 and TRBJ2-2; 8 positions agree with TRBD2. J was trimmed by 6 bases and V by 0 bases; bases with no gene match: 4. The germline V gene encodes CDR1 SGDLS and CDR2 YYNGEE. The CDR3 totals 15 residues. CDR3 region: CASSVEAGGPGELFF. The CDR3 DNA reads TGTGCCAGCAGCGTAGAGGCGGGAGGTCCCGGGGAGCTGTTTTTT. The full variable domain, its missing parts supplied by reference TRBV9 and TRBJ2-2, is DSGVTQTPKHLITATGQRVTLRCSPRSGDLSVYWYQQSLDQGLQFLIQYYNGEERAKGNILERFSAQQFPDLHSELNLSSLELGDSALYFCASSVEAGGPGELFFGEGSRLTVL.

This clone was counted a single time. The chain carries TRBV5-1 and TRBJ2-5; 14 nucleotides agree with TRBD2. This CDR3 has 17 amino acids. Germline V lookup: CDR1 SGHRS, CDR2 YFSETQ. V shed 2 bases and J 4 bases; nucleotides not matched to a gene: 7. As DNA, the CDR3 is TGCGCCAGCAGCTTTGGGACTAGCGGGAGTAGCAGAGAGACCCAGTACTTC. It is translated as CASSFGTSGSSRETQYF.

This chain connects TRBV5-1 to TRBJ2-6; 8 bases align to TRBD2. Trimming at V came to 5 bases and at J to 0 bases, leaving 1 base not matched to a gene. Looked up from germline, CDR1 is SGHRS and CDR2 is YFSETQ. The CDR3 is made up of 15 amino acids. The CDR3: CASRAGASGANVLTF. The CDR3 DNA follows: TGCGCCAGCAGAGCGGGGGCCTCTGGGGCCAACGTCCTGACTTTC.

The chain carries TRBV27 and TRBJ2-3; 7 bases are a match to TRBD1. Germline V CDR1 and CDR2: MNHEY, SMNVEV (reference sequence). The CDR3 has 13 residues. With V trimmed by 5 bases and J by 5 bases, 4 bases remained unmatched. The CDR3 nucleotides are TGTGCCAGCAGTACCAGGGGGAAAGATACGCAGTATTTT. Translated: CASSTRGKDTQYF.

This clone was detected once. The chain recombines TRBV11-2 with TRBJ2-7, with TRBD2 identical over 7 bases. The CDR3 spans 14 residues. V was pared by 0 bases and J by 6 bases, with 5 bases of the junction left unmatched. CDR1 and CDR2 from the germline V gene are SGHAT and FQNNGV. CDR3 bases: TGTGCCAGCAGCTTAGATCCTGGGGGGGGCGAGCAGTACTTC. Its protein is CASSLDPGGGEQYF.

This chain uses TRBV2 with TRBJ2-2; perhaps TRBD2 as D (5 bases). The germline gives CDR1 SNHLY, CDR2 FYNNEI. The ends were cut back, 8 bases at V and 3 bases at J, with 10 bases in the middle. This CDR3 spans 13 amino acids. The CDR3 nucleotides are TGTGCCAGCGGGGAGACCGACACCGGGGAGCTGTTTTTT. Its protein product is CASGETDTGELFF.

V usage is TRBV10-3 and J usage is TRBJ1-2, with TRBD1 identical over 7 bases. V lost 2 bases and J lost 10; bases outside the gene matches: 10. The CDR3 has 14 amino acids. CDR1 ENHRY and CDR2 SYGVKD come from the germline V gene. The CDR3 loop reads CAISENAGTEDYTF. Written as DNA, the CDR3 is TGTGCCATCAGTGAGAACGCCGGGACAGAGGACTACACCTTC.

Worth noting for this clone: Distinct nucleotide sequences in the sample also encode this CDR3. This chain links TRBV5-1 with TRBJ1-5; D unresolved. This CDR3 is 15 amino acids long. Between the trimmed V and J ends, which lost 0 bases and 0 bases, there was a span of 7 bases. From germline, CDR1 is SGHRS and CDR2 YFSETQ. The CDR3 bases are TGCGCCAGCAGCTTGGGGCAGGCTAGCAATCAGCCCCAGCATTTT. Its protein is CASSLGQASNQPQHF.

This chain links TRBV24-1 with TRBJ2-2; maybe TRBD1 (6 bases). Germline CDR1 reads KGHDR; CDR2 reads SFDVKD. The V gene lost 3 bases and the J gene lost 8 bases, with 15 bases spanning the gap. The CDR3 totals 15 residues. Here the CDR3 reads CATSDTGTGPGELFF. The CDR3 region has the DNA TGTGCCACCAGTGATACAGGAACAGGGCCTGGGGAGCTGTTTTTT.

The genes are TRBV6-2 or TRBV6-3 and TRBJ1-5; no clear D. This CDR3 has 16 amino acids. Deletions cut 2 bases from V and 7 bases from J, with 18 bases between. Germline V lookup: CDR1 MNHEY, CDR2 SVGEGT. The chain's CDR3 is CASSYPETRRVQPQHF. DNA for the CDR3: TGTGCCAGCAGTTACCCTGAGACAAGAAGAGTACAGCCCCAGCATTTT.

This clone was picked up one time. The chain uses TRBV9 and TRBJ2-2; the D gene is possibly TRBD2 (5 bases). The CDR3 spans 13 residues. With 4 bases removed from V and 7 bases from J, the gap between germline ends came to 11 bases. Germline lookup yields CDR1 SGDLS and CDR2 YYNGEE. The CDR3 reads CASSSPGIGELFF. As DNA, the CDR3 is TGTGCCAGCAGCAGCCCGGGGATCGGGGAGCTGTTTTTT.

Written as DNA, the CDR3 is TGTGCCAGCAGCCCTCGACTAGCGGGCCATCCCGGGGAGCTGTTTTTT. It yields the protein CASSPRLAGHPGELFF. The chain carries TRBV11-3 and TRBJ2-2, with 10 bases that match TRBD2. This CDR3 comprises 16 residues. V trimming: 5 bases; J trimming: 6 bases; junction bases outside the gene matches: 9. The germline CDR1 and CDR2 sequences are SGHNT and YENEEA.

Only one count was recorded for this clone. The V call is TRBV2, the J call TRBJ1-1; perhaps TRBD1 as D (6 bases). The CDR3 totals 14 residues. Per germline, CDR1 SNHLY and CDR2 FYNNEI. V lost 7 bases, J lost 4 bases, and 16 bases lay in between. This CDR3 reads CASTPARGSTEAFF. The DNA of the CDR3 is TGTGCCAGCACCCCGGCCAGGGGCAGCACTGAAGCTTTCTTT.

The rearrangement joins TRBV6-2 or TRBV6-3 to TRBJ2-7, with 10 bases identical to TRBD1. Germline V gene sequence: CDR1 MNHEY, CDR2 SVGEGT. The ends lost 5 bases at V and 1 base at J; junction bases unmatched: 8. CDR3 length: 16 amino acids. The CDR3 coding sequence is TGTGCCAGCAGTCCCGGACAGGGGGAATGGTCCTACGAGCAGTACTTC. Its translation: CASSPGQGEWSYEQYF.

This clone was seen once. The gene calls are TRBV10-3 and TRBJ1-1; D gene ambiguous. Trimming stripped 3 bases from V and 3 bases from J, with 8 bases between. Germline V CDR1 and CDR2: ENHRY, SYGVKD. This CDR3 has 13 residues. The CDR3 is CAISDQTHTEAFF. The CDR3 nucleotides are TGTGCCATCAGTGATCAGACACACACTGAAGCTTTCTTT.

The J gene is TRBJ2-7, the V gene TRBV7-9, with 10 bases that match TRBD1. Germline V lookup: CDR1 SEHNR, CDR2 FQNEAQ (reference sequence). This CDR3 contains 17 residues. The ends lost 4 bases at V and 3 bases at J; junction bases unmatched: 12. In DNA, the CDR3 is TGTGCCAGCAGCTCCCTCCGGGGGGGGGACAGGGGCTACGAGCAGTACTTC. Its protein is CASSSLRGGDRGYEQYF. Combining the CDR3 with reference TRBV7-9 and TRBJ2-7 gives the whole variable domain DTGVSQNPRHKITKRGQNVTFRCDPISEHNRLYWYRQTLGQGPEFLTYFQNEAQLEKSRLLSDRFSAERPKGSFSTLEIQRTEQGDSAMYLCASSSLRGGDRGYEQYFGPGTRLTVT.

The CDR3 sequence is CASSQGQYQETQYF. The CDR3 DNA follows: TGTGCCAGCAGCCAGGGACAGTACCAAGAGACCCAGTACTTC. The rearrangement links TRBV5-4 to TRBJ2-5; 7 bases match TRBD1. Trimming at V came to 4 bases and at J to 0 bases, leaving 3 bases not matched to a gene. Germline V gives CDR1 SGHNT, CDR2 YYREEE (reference sequence). This CDR3 is 14 amino acids long.

V is TRBV28 and J is TRBJ2-7; D may be TRBD2 (5 bases). Per the germline V gene, CDR1 is MDHEN and CDR2 is SYDVKM. The V and J ends lost 5 bases and 2 bases respectively, with 16 bases between them. The CDR3 spans 15 residues. The CDR3 protein is CASSPRAQRAYEQYF. The CDR3, as DNA: TGTGCCAGCAGTCCAAGGGCCCAGAGGGCCTACGAGCAGTACTTC.

The chain carries TRBV5-1 and TRBJ2-7; 7 bases fit TRBD2. CDR1 and CDR2 (germline): SGHRS, YFSETQ. CDR3 size: 16 residues. V lost 4 bases and J lost 1; bases outside the gene matches: 11. The CDR3 coding sequence is TGCGCCAGCAGCCTAAATAGGGCTAGCGGTTCCTACGAGCAGTACTTC. Its protein product is CASSLNRASGSYEQYF.

CDR3 in DNA: TGTGCCATCAGTGAGTCGACTAGGTTAGGCTACGAGCAGTACTTC. Translated: CAISESTRLGYEQYF. This sequence joins TRBV10-3 and TRBJ2-7; D is perhaps TRBD2 (6 bases). The germline V gene encodes CDR1 ENHRY and CDR2 SYGVKD. CDR3 length: 15 amino acids. V shed 0 bases and J shed 3 bases, with 12 bases lying between them.

V gene TRBV2 combines with J gene TRBJ2-1; D is unclear. V lost 5 bases and J lost 8, with 10 bases in between. Germline-derived CDR1 and CDR2 are SNHLY and FYNNEI. The CDR3 is 12 residues long. The CDR3 sequence is CASSPSSHEQFF. CDR3 coding DNA: TGTGCCAGCAGTCCCAGTAGCCATGAGCAGTTCTTC.

This clone appeared a few times. This chain links TRBV3-1 (or the pseudogene TRBV3-2) with TRBJ2-7, with D perhaps matching TRBD1 (6 bases). V dropped 3 bases and J dropped 4 bases, with 13 bases sitting between them. Germline loops: CDR1 LGHDT, CDR2 YNNKEL (reference sequence). This CDR3 has 14 amino acids. The CDR3 sequence: CASSQGRGSYEQYF. CDR3 nucleotide sequence: TGTGCCAGCAGCCAGGGCAGGGGATCTTACGAGCAGTACTTC.

The chain has TRBV6-2 or TRBV6-3 and TRBJ1-2; the match to TRBD1 covers 9 bases. Germline loops: CDR1 MNHEY, CDR2 SVGEGT. The CDR3 covers 17 residues. J gave up 0 bases and V 4 bases, and 9 bases lay outside the gene matches. Written as DNA, the CDR3 is TGTGCCAGCAGTTTCTGGGACAGGGCTCCAGCTAACTATGGCTACACCTTC. Its protein product is CASSFWDRAPANYGYTF.